Following are 9 T cell receptor beta chains from one sample sequenced in a study of blood T cell repertoires in COVID-19. Data came from immunoSEQ multiplex PCR; TCRdb stores just in-frame clones and leaves some out. The repertoire holds 200,000 to 250,000 clones, with about 88% as singletons. Sequenced material: peripheral blood. These receptors all stem from a middle-aged man with active or convalescent COVID-19.

The gene calls are TRBV4-1 and TRBJ1-2; maybe TRBD1 (5 bases). Germline lookup yields CDR1 MGHRA and CDR2 YSYEKL. V was cut by 2 bases and J by 4 bases, with 17 bases left in between. The CDR3 contains 16 residues. The CDR3 coding sequence is TGCGCCAGCAGCCAATCCCACGTAGGGGCTAGCTATGGCTACACCTTC. Translated: CASSQSHVGASYGYTF.

This chain links TRBV28 with TRBJ1-3; 8 bases are shared with TRBD1. The J segment lost 2 bases and the V segment lost 4 bases, leaving 1 base of the junction unmatched. The CDR3 loop spans 14 amino acids. From germline, CDR1 is MDHEN and CDR2 SYDVKM. The CDR3 here is CASSSTGAGNTIYF. In nucleotides, the CDR3 is TGTGCCAGCAGTTCGACAGGGGCTGGAAACACCATATATTTT.

This clone turned up a few times. The chain has TRBV7-3 and TRBJ2-2, with 7 nucleotides matching TRBD2. Germline V gene data show CDR1 as SGHTA and CDR2 as FQGTGA. With 0 bases clipped from V and 4 bases from J, the junction kept 8 bases outside the gene matches. The CDR3 extends over 17 amino acids. CDR3 protein: CASSLTGGRAVTGELFF. The CDR3, as DNA: TGTGCCAGCAGCTTAACCGGTGGGAGGGCGGTCACCGGGGAGCTGTTTTTT. The full variable domain, with the rest looked up from reference TRBV7-3 and TRBJ2-2, is GAGVSQTPSNKVTEKGKYVELRCDPISGHTALYWYRQSLGQGPEFLIYFQGTGAADDSGLPNDRFFAVRPEGSVSTLKIQRTERGDSAVYLCASSLTGGRAVTGELFFGEGSRLTVL.

This chain uses TRBV4-2 with TRBJ1-5; tentative D call: TRBD1 (5 bases). This CDR3 has 15 residues. V lost 0 bases and J 6 bases, leaving 12 bases between the germline ends. Germline values: CDR1 LGHNA, CDR2 YNFKEQ. The CDR3 DNA sequence: TGTGCCAGCAGCCAAGACGGGGGAGTTGGTCAGCCCCAGCATTTT. It translates to CASSQDGGVGQPQHF.

V is TRBV7-9 and J is TRBJ2-4, with D perhaps matching TRBD2 (5 bases). Germline V gene data show CDR1 as SEHNR and CDR2 as FQNEAQ (reference sequence). Trimming pared 4 bases from V and 5 bases from J, leaving 15 bases between. The length of the CDR3 is 15 residues. For the CDR3, the DNA is TGTGCCAGCAGCTCCTATCCCCGGGGAGAAAACATTCAGTACTTC. As protein: CASSSYPRGENIQYF.

The chain carries TRBV5-5 and TRBJ2-3; 7 bases are a match to TRBD1. The V gene's germline CDR1 is SGHKS and CDR2 YYEKEE (reference sequence). This CDR3 is 12 amino acids long. V shed 2 bases, J shed 8 bases, and the junction held 2 bases outside the gene matches. The CDR3: CASSLRQGTQYF. CDR3 nucleotides: TGTGCCAGCAGCTTACGACAGGGTACGCAGTATTTT.

The V gene is TRBV5-4, the J gene TRBJ1-1; possibly TRBD1 for D (6 bases). V was pared by 6 bases and J by 1 base, with 13 bases between. Germline-derived CDR1 and CDR2 are SGHNT and YYREEE (reference sequence). The CDR3 loop spans 14 amino acids. For the CDR3, the DNA is TGTGCCAGCATCTCTCGAGGGGGGAACACTGAAGCTTTCTTT. Its translation is CASISRGGNTEAFF.

This chain connects TRBV11-2 to TRBJ1-3; 12 bases agree with TRBD1. V lost 6 bases, J lost 1 base, and 7 bases stayed unmatched. The CDR3 runs 17 residues. Germline CDR1 and CDR2: SGHAT and FQNNGV. The CDR3 nucleotides are TGTGCCAGCAGACGGGACAGGGGGCGCGGATCTGGAAACACCATATATTTT. Translated: CASRRDRGRGSGNTIYF.

This chain connects TRBV30 to TRBJ2-7; D may be TRBD2 (6 bases). The CDR3 contains 15 residues. Germline CDR1 and CDR2: GTSNPN and SVGIG (reference sequence). Trimming removed 6 bases from V and 7 bases from J, with 25 bases in between. Written as DNA, the CDR3 is TGTGCCTGCACTGAGATTGGACGGCTGGGGAGGGAGCAGTACTTC. Translated, it gives CACTEIGRLGREQYF.